A single sample gave rise to the 6 T cell receptor beta chains below, sequenced in a study of blood T cell repertoires in COVID-19. Repertoires were generated with immunoSEQ multiplex PCR, while TCRdb's copy carries only in-frame clones and drops some. In the table there are 230,000 or so clones, roughly 89% of which are singletons. What was sequenced was peripheral blood. The receptors here all came from a woman aged 40-49 years who had recovered from COVID-19.

The chain links TRBV7-3 to TRBJ2-3, with TRBD1 as a possible D gene (5 bases). Trimming shortened V by 2 bases and J by 6 bases, and 12 bases separated the two germline ends. The germline CDR1 and CDR2 sequences are SGHTA and FQGTGA. The CDR3 consists of 14 residues. The CDR3 nucleotides are TGTGCCAGCAGCTTAGTCAGGGATTCGGATACGCAGTATTTT. This gives the protein CASSLVRDSDTQYF.

J is TRBJ1-5 and V is TRBV27; perhaps TRBD1 as D (5 bases). V lost 5 bases to trimming and J lost 6 bases, with 11 bases between them. The CDR3 totals 13 residues. Germline V gene sequence: CDR1 MNHEY, CDR2 SMNVEV (reference sequence). The CDR3 region has the DNA TGTGCCAGCAGTCACCAGGGAGGTCAGCCCCAGCATTTT. This gives the protein CASSHQGGQPQHF.

The chain links TRBV27 to TRBJ1-5; the D gene is possibly TRBD1 (6 bases). The germline V gene has CDR1 MNHEY and CDR2 SMNVEV (reference sequence). This CDR3 is built from 15 residues. Deletions cut 1 base from V and 4 bases from J, with 11 bases between. DNA of the CDR3: TGTGCCAGCAGTTTATTTGGACAGAGAAATCAGCCCCAGCATTTT. It specifies CASSLFGQRNQPQHF.

For the CDR3, the DNA is TGTGCCAGCTTGACGACAGACTCCTACGAGCAGTACTTC. It is translated as CASLTTDSYEQYF. V gene TRBV2 combines with J gene TRBJ2-7; possibly TRBD1 for D (5 bases). This CDR3 has 13 amino acids. Germline-derived CDR1 and CDR2 are SNHLY and FYNNEI. Trimming pared 8 bases from V and 0 bases from J, leaving 11 bases between. Drawing the rest from reference TRBV2 and TRBJ2-7, the complete variable domain is EPEVTQTPSHQVTQMGQEVILRCVPISNHLYFYWYRQILGQKVEFLVSFYNNEISEKSEIFDDQFSVERPDGSNFTLKIRSTKLEDSAMYFCASLTTDSYEQYFGPGTRLTVT.

The V gene is TRBV28, the J gene TRBJ2-3; 10 bases are shared with TRBD1. This CDR3 is built from 17 residues. V trimming: 6 bases; J trimming: 2 bases; junction bases outside the gene matches: 11. The germline CDR1 and CDR2 sequences are MDHEN and SYDVKM. Here the CDR3 DNA reads TGTGCCAGCAGCAAACCTCCCGGGACAGGGGTCACAGATACGCAGTATTTT. The encoded protein is CASSKPPGTGVTDTQYF.

This chain connects TRBV6-1 to TRBJ1-2; D is unclear. The CDR3 totals 12 residues. Trimming removed 0 bases from V and 14 bases from J, with 13 bases in between. Germline V gene data show CDR1 as MNHNS and CDR2 as SASEGT. CDR3 nucleotides: TGTGCCAGCAGTGAAGCAAGGAACAGCCAAACCTTC. Its protein is CASSEARNSQTF.